The entry below gives a single T cell receptor beta chain sequence along with its context. This record comes from a study of blood T cell repertoires in COVID-19. Across the study: Samples representing acute and convalescent COVID-19 were sourced from the United States, Italy and Spain. Sources were T cells, B-cell-depleted T cells, or PBMCs; the material itself was cDNA or gDNA.

Germline V gene data show CDR1 as MGHRA and CDR2 as YSYEKL. Trimming took 1 base from V and 3 from J, leaving 10 bases between them. The CDR3 is 16 amino acids. Original handling: Amplification of reference gene primers was used by the study to estimate nucleated cell counts. Sequencing used immunoSEQ multiplex PCR; TCRdb keeps in-frame clones, though not all of them. V and J calls and clone size are given by that table; D and trimming were obtained from the DNA. The table lists approximately 36,000 clones, almost 90% of them singletons. This TCR derives from a man between 60 and 75 years old with active or convalescent COVID-19. The gene calls are TRBV4-1 and TRBJ2-6, with D tentatively TRBD1 (6 bases). The sample taken for sequencing was peripheral blood. The CDR3 protein is CASSQGWGRGANVLTF. The CDR3 region has the DNA TGCGCCAGCAGCCAAGGGTGGGGGCGTGGGGCCAACGTCCTGACTTTC.